The 8 T cell receptor beta chains listed next were all sequenced from one sample in a study of blood T cells in healthy people across ages. The second PCR ran about 6 to 11 cycles with a sample-barcoded 5' primer and J-beta primers. TCRdb re-called the 5' RACE reads with MiXCR, one entry per CDR3 protein. The sample lists some 1.4 million distinct CDR3 sequences, about 40% occurring once. The sequenced material came from blood. All receptors derive from a young woman in good health.

This clonotype was seen more than once but under ten times. The chain combines TRBV7-3 with TRBJ2-5; 8 bases line up with TRBD1. V was pared by 5 bases and J by 2 bases, with 4 bases of the junction left unmatched. CDR3 length: 14 amino acids. Germline CDR1 is SGHTA and CDR2 is FQGTGA. The CDR3 reads CASSEQGGQETQYF. In DNA, the CDR3 is TGTGCCAGCAGCGAACAGGGGGGACAAGAGACCCAGTACTTC.

The chain links TRBV6-5 to TRBJ2-1; unclear D gene. This CDR3 contains 15 residues. V was pared by 6 bases and J by 0 bases, with 12 bases between. Germline V CDR1 and CDR2: MNHEY, SVGAGI. This CDR3 is CASSADPSSYNEQFF. The CDR3 region has the DNA TGTGCCAGCAGCGCGGACCCGAGCTCCTACAATGAGCAGTTCTTC.

A few counts support this clonotype. This chain links TRBV2 with TRBJ1-6; maybe TRBD1 (5 bases). The germline V gene has CDR1 SNHLY and CDR2 FYNNEI. The CDR3 runs to 12 residues. V shed 6 bases and J shed 8 bases, with 8 bases lying between them. In nucleotides, the CDR3 is TGTGCCAGCAGAGAGACAGATTCACCCCTCCACTTT. It is translated as CASRETDSPLHF. The variable domain in full, completed from reference TRBV2 and TRBJ1-6, reads EPEVTQTPSHQVTQMGQEVILRCVPISNHLYFYWYRQILGQKVEFLVSFYNNEISEKSEIFDDQFSVERPDGSNFTLKIRSTKLEDSAMYFCASRETDSPLHFGNGTRLTVT.

In this sample, this clonotype turned up a few times. V and J are TRBV12-3 or TRBV12-4 and TRBJ1-2; the match to TRBD1 covers 9 bases. The CDR3 is 14 amino acids. The J segment lost 7 bases and the V segment lost 7 bases, leaving 10 bases of the junction unmatched. CDR3 in amino acids: CASTPDRGSGGYTF. CDR3 sequence (DNA): TGTGCCAGCACCCCGGACAGGGGAAGTGGTGGCTACACCTTC.

The chain has TRBV5-1 and TRBJ2-1, with unresolved D. Germline V CDR1 and CDR2: SGHRS, YFSETQ. V was shortened by 2 bases and J by 2 bases, with 5 bases between the two germline ends. The CDR3 contains 13 residues. This chain's CDR3 is CASSFDTYNEQFF. CDR3 in DNA: TGCGCCAGCAGCTTCGATACCTACAATGAGCAGTTCTTC. The full variable domain, in which reference TRBV5-1 and TRBJ2-1 provide the parts outside the CDR3, is KAGVTQTPRYLIKTRGQQVTLSCSPISGHRSVSWYQQTPGQGLQFLFEYFSETQRNKGNFPGRFSGRQFSNSRSEMNVSTLELGDSALYLCASSFDTYNEQFFGPGTRLTVL.

This clonotype was counted ten times or more. The rearrangement links TRBV5-1 to TRBJ2-7; D remains unclear. Between the trimmed V and J ends, which lost 0 bases and 3 bases, there was a span of 4 bases. Germline V lookup: CDR1 SGHRS, CDR2 YFSETQ. This CDR3 spans 12 amino acids. DNA for the CDR3: TGCGCCAGCAGCTTGGCGAACTACGAGCAGTACTTC. Protein: CASSLANYEQYF.

This clonotype showed up just a few times. The chain recombines TRBV12-3 or TRBV12-4 with TRBJ2-1; either TRBD1 or TRBD2 may fit D (5 bases each). The CDR3 extends over 15 amino acids. V lost 6 bases, J lost 7 bases, and 19 bases lay in between. CDR3 loop: CASSLGDHPGNEQFF. As DNA, the CDR3 is TGTGCCAGCAGCCTTGGGGACCACCCTGGGAATGAGCAGTTCTTC.

The chain employs TRBV11-2 and TRBJ1-1, with D possibly matching TRBD1 (5 bases). Trimming cost V 5 bases and J 1 base, with 20 bases left between them. The germline V gene encodes CDR1 SGHAT and CDR2 FQNNGV. The CDR3 covers 17 residues. The CDR3 spells CASSPWGVQGRNTEAFF. The CDR3 DNA sequence: TGTGCCAGCAGCCCCTGGGGTGTGCAGGGACGGAACACTGAAGCTTTCTTT.